Following are 10 T cell receptor beta chains from one sample sequenced in a study of shared clonotypes between healthy human individuals (dated by TCRdb to between 2020 and 2021). The receptor library was made with the immunoSEQ multiplex PCR assay. TCRdb mirrors the immuneACCESS table, restricted to in-frame sequences. Some clones are absent from its copies; in checked studies, under half trace to an unresolved V gene, and the reason for the others is unknown. The sample contains just over 2,000,000 clones, roughly 94% of them found a single time. The ten largest account for 0.13% of the sample. Sequencing was carried out using naive CD4+ T cells sorted from blood. The intended sense of this specimen's cell subset or site label: CD45RA+ positively selected. Source of these receptors: a man aged 18 to 35 in good health.

The chain carries TRBV29-1 and TRBJ2-5, with a tentative D call TRBD1 (6 bases). Germline values: CDR1 SQVTM, CDR2 ANQGSEA. The V gene lost 8 bases and the J gene lost 7 bases, with 20 bases spanning the gap. This CDR3 contains 13 residues. The CDR3 nucleotides are TGCAGCTACTCAGGGGTGGGCGGAGGGACCCAGTACTTC. Protein sequence: CSYSGVGGGTQYF.

V usage is TRBV7-2 and J usage is TRBJ1-4, with TRBD1 matching over 7 bases. Germline loops: CDR1 SGHTA, CDR2 FQGNSA. Trimming took 2 bases from V and 4 from J; bases not matched to a gene: 4. This CDR3 spans 15 amino acids. The DNA for the CDR3 is TGTGCCAGCAGCTTATCGACAGGGCGTAATGAAAAACTGTTTTTT. It encodes CASSLSTGRNEKLFF. The variable domain in full, completed from reference TRBV7-2 and TRBJ1-4, reads GAGVSQSPSNKVTEKGKDVELRCDPISGHTALYWYRQSLGQGLEFLIYFQGNSAPDKSGLPSDRFSAERTGGSVSTLTIQRTQQEDSAVYLCASSLSTGRNEKLFFGSGTQLSVL.

This clone was counted once. Other DNA sequences in the sample encode the same CDR3. The V and J genes are TRBV5-1 and TRBJ1-6; TRBD1 might be the D (6 bases). Germline V lookup: CDR1 SGHRS, CDR2 YFSETQ. This CDR3 contains 16 residues. Trimming removed 3 bases at V and 0 bases at J, with 10 bases between. The CDR3: CASSSTGSSYNSPLHF. The CDR3 DNA follows: TGCGCCAGCAGCTCTACAGGGAGCTCCTATAATTCACCCCTCCACTTT. Drawing the rest from reference TRBV5-1 and TRBJ1-6, the complete variable domain is KAGVTQTPRYLIKTRGQQVTLSCSPISGHRSVSWYQQTPGQGLQFLFEYFSETQRNKGNFPGRFSGRQFSNSRSEMNVSTLELGDSALYLCASSSTGSSYNSPLHFGNGTRLTVT.

The chain links TRBV25-1 to TRBJ2-3, with D possibly matching TRBD2 (5 bases). The CDR3 extends over 13 amino acids. Germline values: CDR1 MGHDK, CDR2 SYGVNS. Trimming shortened V by 9 bases and J by 2 bases, and 12 bases separated the two germline ends. The CDR3 protein is CASGELVTDTQYF. The CDR3, as DNA: TGTGCCAGTGGGGAGCTTGTCACAGATACGCAGTATTTT.

The J gene is TRBJ1-3, the V gene TRBV6-5; 12 bases map to TRBD1. Germline V gene sequence: CDR1 MNHEY, CDR2 SVGAGI. V lost 6 bases and J lost 6; bases outside the gene matches: 6. There are 15 residues in the CDR3. The DNA for the CDR3 is TGTGCCAGCAGGGGACCGGGACAGGGGGCAAACACCATATATTTT. This codes for CASRGPGQGANTIYF.

V gene TRBV29-1 combines with J gene TRBJ1-2; D unclear. This CDR3 has 13 amino acids. The germline gives CDR1 SQVTM, CDR2 ANQGSEA. V lost 8 bases to trimming and J lost 2 bases, with 15 bases between them. CDR3 loop: CSFSSFRNYGYTF. CDR3 in DNA: TGCAGCTTCTCGTCCTTCAGGAACTATGGCTACACCTTC.

The V call is TRBV10-3, the J call TRBJ1-4; no definite D call. CDR3 length: 14 residues. V lost 0 bases and J 4 bases, leaving 6 bases between the germline ends. CDR1 and CDR2 from the germline V gene are ENHRY and SYGVKD. The CDR3 reads CAISESWGNEKLFF. For the CDR3, the DNA is TGTGCCATCAGTGAGTCTTGGGGTAATGAAAAACTGTTTTTT.

A word on this clone: A much larger clone lies one base from this, so it may be a read error. This sequence joins TRBV11-2 and TRBJ2-3; no reliable D call. CDR3 length: 12 amino acids. The V end lost 1 base, the J end lost 4 bases, and 3 bases lay between the germline ends. Per the germline V gene, CDR1 is SGHAT and CDR2 is FQNNGV. This CDR3 reads CASSLASDTQYF. DNA for the CDR3: TGTGCCAGCAGCTTAGCGTCAGATACGCAGTATTTT.

As for this clone: The conserved phenylalanine or tryptophan normally closing the CDR3 is absent here, so this likely arose from a read error. This chain uses TRBV4-1 with TRBJ1-6, with 7 nucleotides matching TRBD1. V was clipped by 1 base and J by 4 bases; unmatched bases: 7. Per the germline V gene, CDR1 is MGHRA and CDR2 is YSYEKL. This CDR3 comprises 17 residues. The CDR3 sequence: CASSQVGGGQYNSPLHS. The CDR3 coding sequence is TGCGCCAGCAGCCAAGTGGGGGGGGGACAGTATAATTCACCCCTCCACTCT.

The chain has TRBV30 and TRBJ1-5; 7 bases are a match to TRBD1. J lost 4 bases, V lost 0 bases, and 12 bases had no gene match. The CDR3 totals 17 residues. CDR1 and CDR2 (germline): GTSNPN, SVGIG (reference sequence). The CDR3 DNA sequence: TGTGCCTGGAGTGTACAGCAGGGGGTTTTTGGAAATCAGCCCCAGCATTTT. It codes for CAWSVQQGVFGNQPQHF.